This record covers a single TCR beta chain. The data were obtained in a study of blood T cell repertoires in COVID-19. TCRdb's copy holds only in-frame clones and misses some; the assay was immunoSEQ multiplex PCR. The data show some 290,000 clones, around nine tenths seen once. CDR1 is MNHEY and CDR2 is SMNVEV in the germline V gene (reference sequence). The V and J ends lost 4 bases and 5 bases respectively, with 11 bases between them. The CDR3 totals 13 residues. This receptor was obtained from a woman between 25 and 40 years old with COVID-19, enrolled during active disease. V gene TRBV27 combines with J gene TRBJ1-1; the D is unclear. The sequenced sample consisted of peripheral blood. In nucleotides, the CDR3 is TGTGCCAGCAGTTCGGGATTGTGGACTGAAGCTTTCTTT. Translation: CASSSGLWTEAFF.